The 25 T cell receptor beta chains presented below share a single source sample, sequenced in a study of T cell repertoires in cytomegalovirus infection. MiXCR was run by TCRdb on the reads, yielding one entry per CDR3 protein. The repertoire holds about 890,000 distinct CDR3 sequences, with approximately 32% as singletons. These receptors have no identified antigens. The sequencing here drew on cultured CD8+ T cells from PBMCs, taken from culture after CMV antigen stimulation. These receptors were obtained from a human donor in good health (CMV status not recorded). Some clones in this sample may be carry-over from other donors' samples.

The rearrangement joins TRBV7-6 to TRBJ1-2; 7 bases fit TRBD1. J lost 1 base, V lost 0 bases, and 8 bases had no gene match. CDR1 and CDR2 from the germline V gene are SGHVS and FNYEAQ. The CDR3 spans 17 residues. The CDR3: CASSLAGQAIINYGYTF. CDR3 bases: TGTGCCAGCAGCTTAGCCGGACAGGCCATTATTAACTATGGCTACACCTTC.

There are a few counts of this clonotype. This chain links TRBV6-6 with TRBJ2-1, with 9 bases identical to TRBD1. Germline V gene lookup returns CDR1 MNHNY and CDR2 SVGAGI (reference sequence). The V and J ends lost 3 bases and 7 bases, in that order; junction bases with no gene match: 10. This CDR3 contains 16 residues. CDR3 bases: TGTGCCAGCAGTTATGGTCGGAGGACAGGGGAGAATGAGCAGTTCTTC. It codes for CASSYGRRTGENEQFF.

The chain uses TRBV6-6 and TRBJ2-5; TRBD1 matches 9 bases. With 5 bases clipped from V and 1 base from J, the junction kept 5 bases outside the gene matches. Germline values: CDR1 MNHNY, CDR2 SVGAGI (reference sequence). This CDR3 comprises 15 residues. CDR3 sequence: CASSGDRVIQETQYF. CDR3 nucleotides: TGTGCCAGCAGTGGGGACAGGGTAATCCAAGAGACCCAGTACTTC.

In its sample, this clonotype was seen many times. The chain combines TRBV12-3 or TRBV12-4 with TRBJ1-2; D is uncertain. Trimming took off 7 bases at V and 8 bases at J, with 17 bases between the two ends. This CDR3 is 13 amino acids long. The CDR3 is CASTSGRAGGYTF. DNA for the CDR3: TGTGCCAGCACCTCCGGTAGGGCGGGAGGCTACACCTTC.

The chain uses TRBV7-9 and TRBJ2-1; TRBD2 matches 10 bases. V lost 5 bases to trimming and J lost 6 bases; unmatched junction nucleotides: 7. The CDR3 is 15 residues long. Germline values: CDR1 SEHNR, CDR2 FQNEAQ (reference sequence). The CDR3 region has the DNA TGTGCCAGCAGCAAGACTAGCGGGTTGGGCAATGAGCAGTTCTTC. Its translation: CASSKTSGLGNEQFF.

V gene TRBV6-1 combines with J gene TRBJ1-1; D unclear. V was trimmed by 4 bases and J by 8 bases, leaving 5 bases between them. This CDR3 comprises 10 residues. Germline V gene lookup returns CDR1 MNHNS and CDR2 SASEGT. DNA of the CDR3: TGTGCCAGCAGTGCCTCGGAAGCTTTCTTT. Its protein product is CASSASEAFF.

This clonotype was counted only a few times. The V call is TRBV7-6, the J call TRBJ1-1; D perhaps matches TRBD1 (6 bases). The germline gives CDR1 SGHVS, CDR2 FNYEAQ. Trimming stripped 5 bases from V and 4 bases from J, with 17 bases between. The length of the CDR3 is 15 residues. CDR3 sequence (DNA): TGTGCCAGCAGCCACCCTACCCAAGGGGGCACTGAAGCTTTCTTT. Its translation is CASSHPTQGGTEAFF.

This clonotype appeared a few times. This chain uses TRBV6-6 with TRBJ1-6; no clear D. This CDR3 has 16 amino acids. Germline CDR1 and CDR2: MNHNY and SVGAGI (reference sequence). Trimming shortened V by 6 bases and J by 9 bases, and 21 bases separated the two germline ends. This CDR3 reads CASRTTEDRTGSPLHF. The CDR3, as DNA: TGTGCCAGCAGGACTACAGAGGATAGGACTGGTTCACCCCTCCACTTT.

This clonotype has a handful of counts. J is TRBJ1-6 and V is TRBV27; maybe TRBD1 (5 bases). CDR3 length: 13 amino acids. V shed 9 bases and J shed 7 bases, with 13 bases lying between them. Looked up from germline, CDR1 is MNHEY and CDR2 is SMNVEV (reference sequence). CDR3: CASSQGRNSPLHF. In DNA form, the CDR3 reads TGTGCCAGTTCTCAGGGTAGAAATTCACCCCTCCACTTT.

V usage is TRBV5-4 and J usage is TRBJ2-3; 7 bases are a match to TRBD2. Looked up from germline, CDR1 is SGHNT and CDR2 is YYREEE (reference sequence). V shed 0 bases, J shed 7 bases, and the junction held 5 bases outside the gene matches. This CDR3 is built from 14 residues. CDR3 DNA: TGTGCCAGCAGCTTGGAGACTAGCTACCATACGCAGTATTTT. Translation gives CASSLETSYHTQYF.

The chain has TRBV27 and TRBJ2-2; 7 bases match TRBD1. The CDR3 extends over 17 amino acids. Trimming removed 3 bases from V and 1 base from J; junction bases left unmatched: 8. Germline CDR1 reads MNHEY; CDR2 reads SMNVEV (reference sequence). CDR3 DNA sequence: TGTGCCAGCAGTTTCCTAGGGACAGCCGAGAACACCGGGGAGCTGTTTTTT. This codes for CASSFLGTAENTGELFF.

This chain connects TRBV11-2 to TRBJ2-1; 10 nucleotides agree with TRBD2. V lost 2 bases to trimming and J lost 11 bases; unmatched junction nucleotides: 9. This CDR3 has 15 amino acids. Germline V lookup: CDR1 SGHAT, CDR2 FQNNGV. CDR3 nucleotide sequence: TGTGCCAGCAGCTTAAGGCTAGCGGGGGCAACGCAGCAGTTCTTC. Its translation is CASSLRLAGATQQFF.

V is TRBV6-8 and J is TRBJ1-6; the D is unclear. The CDR3 contains 17 residues. The germline V gene has CDR1 MNHGY and CDR2 SAAAGT. V was clipped by 2 bases and J by 0 bases, with 11 bases between them. The CDR3 DNA reads as TGTGCCAGCAGTTACACCGACCTGAGCTCCTATAATTCACCCCTCCACTTT. Encoded protein: CASSYTDLSSYNSPLHF.

This clonotype turned up a few times. The V call is TRBV6-2 or TRBV6-3, the J call TRBJ2-3; TRBD2 matches at 12 bases. With V trimmed by 3 bases and J by 4 bases, 5 bases remained unmatched. This CDR3 spans 16 amino acids. The germline V gene encodes CDR1 MNHEY and CDR2 SVGEGT. The CDR3 nucleotides read TGTGCCAGCAGTTATCGACTAGCGGGGGCCCCAGATACGCAGTATTTT. This sequence encodes CASSYRLAGAPDTQYF.

The V gene is TRBV4-2, the J gene TRBJ2-1; 7 bases map to TRBD2. The CDR3 runs 17 residues. Trimming cost V 0 bases and J 2 bases; bases outside gene matches: 7. CDR1 is LGHNA, CDR2 YNFKEQ, per germline. The CDR3 sequence is CASSQDSPRGAYNEQFF. The CDR3, as DNA: TGTGCCAGCAGCCAAGATAGCCCCCGGGGGGCCTACAATGAGCAGTTCTTC.

This clonotype was picked up many times. The CDR3 sequence is CASSLDRRGASEQYV. The DNA for the CDR3 is TGTGCCAGCAGCTTAGACAGGAGGGGGGCCTCAGAGCAGTACGTC. The chain uses TRBV7-8 and TRBJ2-7; D is perhaps TRBD1 or TRBD2 (6 bases each). In germline, CDR1 is SGHVS, CDR2 FQNEAQ. The germline V and J ends were trimmed by 1 base and 7 bases, with 17 bases remaining between them. The CDR3 has 15 residues.

This clonotype was seen only a few times. V is TRBV7-2 and J is TRBJ2-1, with 9 bases fitting TRBD2. There are 17 residues in the CDR3. CDR1 and CDR2 (germline): SGHTA, FQGNSA. V trimming: 0 bases; J trimming: 2 bases; junction bases outside the gene matches: 5. The CDR3 region is CASSLAHAGGPYNEQFF. The DNA of the CDR3 is TGTGCCAGCAGCTTAGCGCACGCGGGGGGGCCCTACAATGAGCAGTTCTTC.

This sequence joins TRBV5-1 and TRBJ2-2; D is perhaps TRBD1 (5 bases). Germline lookup yields CDR1 SGHRS and CDR2 YFSETQ. The CDR3 spans 16 residues. Deletions cut 3 bases from V and 0 bases from J, with 12 bases between. The CDR3 sequence is CASSSFQGANTGELFF. The CDR3 DNA sequence: TGCGCCAGCAGCTCATTCCAGGGCGCGAACACCGGGGAGCTGTTTTTT.

Many counts were recorded for this clonotype. The chain is built from TRBV7-2 and TRBJ2-7; D uncertain. Germline V gene data show CDR1 as SGHTA and CDR2 as FQGNSA. The V gene lost 3 bases and the J gene lost 1 base, with 10 bases spanning the gap. This CDR3 spans 14 amino acids. CDR3 nucleotide sequence: TGTGCCAGCAGCTTGCTAGATGGGTCCTACGAGCAGTACGTC. Translation gives CASSLLDGSYEQYV.

In this sample, this clonotype turned up once. A much larger clone is a single base away; this may be a read error. The chain combines TRBV7-6 with TRBJ2-3; a possible D gene is TRBD2 (7 bases). CDR1 and CDR2 (germline): SGHVS, FNYEAQ. The CDR3 is 15 amino acids. The DNA for the CDR3 is TGTGCCGGCAGCTTAGGGGGGGGGCCATCGGATACGCAGTATTTT. It yields the protein CAGSLGGGPSDTQYF. Full variable domain (rest looked up from reference TRBV7-6 and TRBJ2-3): GAGVSQSPRYKVTKRGQDVALRCDPISGHVSLYWYRQALGQGPEFLTYFNYEAQQDKSGLPNDRFSAERPEGSISTLTIQRTEQRDSAMYRCAGSLGGGPSDTQYFGPGTRLTVL.

This clonotype came up a few times. This chain uses TRBV7-9 with TRBJ2-2; 10 bases align to TRBD2. J lost 7 bases, V lost 5 bases, and 10 bases had no gene match. CDR3 length: 16 residues. The V gene's germline CDR1 is SEHNR and CDR2 FQNEAQ (reference sequence). DNA for the CDR3: TGTGCCAGCAGCCCCACCAGCGGGGGGGTTCTCGGGGAGCTGTTTTTT. It codes for CASSPTSGGVLGELFF.

In this sample, this clonotype turned up many times. The V call is TRBV7-2, the J call TRBJ2-7, with a tentative D call TRBD1 (6 bases). The V and J ends lost 2 bases and 6 bases respectively, with 29 bases between them. The CDR3 has 19 residues. Germline CDR1 SGHTA, CDR2 FQGNSA. The CDR3 region is CASSLKRARGPSLWGEQYF. The DNA of the CDR3 is TGTGCCAGCAGCTTAAAACGGGCCAGGGGTCCCTCCCTGTGGGGCGAGCAGTACTTC.

Turning to this clonotype: This sequence may be a read error, since a much larger clone differs from it by one base. The chain employs TRBV7-2 and TRBJ1-3; no definite D call. Germline V gene data show CDR1 as SGHTA and CDR2 as FQGNSA. V lost 5 bases and J 3 bases, leaving 17 bases between the germline ends. The CDR3 runs to 16 residues. The CDR3 protein is CASSPQTKAIGNTIYF. Written as DNA, the CDR3 is TGTGCCAGCAGCCCGCAGACGAAAGCAATTGGAAACACCATATATTTT.

On this clonotype: This may come from a read error, since a much larger clone is one base off. The rearrangement links TRBV5-1 to TRBJ1-6; D perhaps matches TRBD1 (6 bases). Per germline, CDR1 SGHRS and CDR2 YFSETQ. Trimming removed 9 bases from V and 9 bases from J, with 16 bases in between. This CDR3 is built from 13 residues. This chain's CDR3 is CANRVHDFSPLHF. The CDR3 nucleotides read TGCGCCAACAGGGTCCACGACTTTTCACCCCTCCACTTT.

This clonotype was seen ten or more times. The chain is built from TRBV7-8 and TRBJ1-5, with D possibly matching TRBD1 (6 bases). The CDR3 runs to 15 residues. The germline V gene has CDR1 SGHVS and CDR2 FQNEAQ. V was cut by 2 bases and J by 4 bases, with 12 bases left in between. CDR3 DNA: TGTGCCAGCAGCTTAAGACCAGGGGCTAATCAGCCCCAGCATTTT. Amino acids: CASSLRPGANQPQHF.